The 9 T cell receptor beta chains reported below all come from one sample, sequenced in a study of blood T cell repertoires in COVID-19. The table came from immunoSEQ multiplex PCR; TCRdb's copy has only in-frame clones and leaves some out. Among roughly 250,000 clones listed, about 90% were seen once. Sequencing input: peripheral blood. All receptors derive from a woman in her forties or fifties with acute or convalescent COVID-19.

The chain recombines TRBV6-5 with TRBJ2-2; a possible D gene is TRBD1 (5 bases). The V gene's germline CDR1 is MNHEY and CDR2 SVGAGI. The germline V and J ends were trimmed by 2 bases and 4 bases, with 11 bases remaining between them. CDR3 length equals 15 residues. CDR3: CASSYQGWSTGELFF. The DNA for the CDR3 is TGTGCCAGCAGTTACCAGGGATGGAGCACCGGGGAGCTGTTTTTT.

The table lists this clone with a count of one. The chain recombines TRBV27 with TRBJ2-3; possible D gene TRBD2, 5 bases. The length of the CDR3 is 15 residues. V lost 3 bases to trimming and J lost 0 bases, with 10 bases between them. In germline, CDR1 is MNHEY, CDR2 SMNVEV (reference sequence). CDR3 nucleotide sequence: TGTGCCAGCAGTTTGGAGAGGGCTAGCACAGATACGCAGTATTTT. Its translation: CASSLERASTDTQYF.

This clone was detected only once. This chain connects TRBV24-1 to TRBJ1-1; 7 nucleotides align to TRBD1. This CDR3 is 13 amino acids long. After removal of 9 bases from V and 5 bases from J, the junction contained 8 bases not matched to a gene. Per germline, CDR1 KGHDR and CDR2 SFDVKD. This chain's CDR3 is CATSGQGGTEAFF. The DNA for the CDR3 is TGTGCCACCTCTGGGCAGGGGGGAACTGAAGCTTTCTTT.

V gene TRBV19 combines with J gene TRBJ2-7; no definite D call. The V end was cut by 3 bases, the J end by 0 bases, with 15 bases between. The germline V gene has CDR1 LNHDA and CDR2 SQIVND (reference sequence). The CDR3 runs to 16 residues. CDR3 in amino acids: CASSIDSSSSSYEQYF. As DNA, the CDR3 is TGTGCCAGTAGTATCGATTCTAGTTCAAGCTCCTACGAGCAGTACTTC.

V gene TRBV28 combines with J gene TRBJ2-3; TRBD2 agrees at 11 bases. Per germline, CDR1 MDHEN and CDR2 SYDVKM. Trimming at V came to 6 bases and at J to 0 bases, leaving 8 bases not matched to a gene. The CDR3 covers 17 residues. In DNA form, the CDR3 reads TGTGCCAGCAGGAACCAACTAGCGGGGGTTAGCACAGATACGCAGTATTTT. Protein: CASRNQLAGVSTDTQYF.

The CDR3: CASSLLTGEFYNEQFF. The DNA of the CDR3 is TGTGCCAGCAGCTTACTGACAGGGGAATTTTACAATGAGCAGTTCTTC. The chain links TRBV5-6 to TRBJ2-1; TRBD1 matches 8 bases. In germline, CDR1 is SGHDT, CDR2 YYEEEE. Losses at the gene ends were 2 bases for V and 4 bases for J; bases not matched to a gene: 8. The CDR3 sequence is 16 residues long. The full variable domain, its missing parts supplied by reference TRBV5-6 and TRBJ2-1, is DAGVTQSPTHLIKTRGQQVTLRCSPKSGHDTVSWYQQALGQGPQFIFQYYEEEERQRGNFPDRFSGHQFPNYSSELNVNALLLGDSALYLCASSLLTGEFYNEQFFGPGTRLTVL.

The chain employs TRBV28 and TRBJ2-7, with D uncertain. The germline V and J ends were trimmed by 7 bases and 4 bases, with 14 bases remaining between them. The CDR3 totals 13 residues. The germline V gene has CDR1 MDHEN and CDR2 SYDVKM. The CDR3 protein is CASTAGAEYEQYF. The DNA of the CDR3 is TGTGCCAGCACCGCCGGTGCCGAGTACGAGCAGTACTTC.

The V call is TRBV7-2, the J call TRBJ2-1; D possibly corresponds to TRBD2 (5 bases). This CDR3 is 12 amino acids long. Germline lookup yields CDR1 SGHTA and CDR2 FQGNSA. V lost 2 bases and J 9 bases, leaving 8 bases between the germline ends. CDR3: CASSLRGVEQFF. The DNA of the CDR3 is TGTGCCAGCAGCTTACGGGGTGTTGAGCAGTTCTTC. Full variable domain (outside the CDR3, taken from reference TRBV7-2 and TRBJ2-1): GAGVSQSPSNKVTEKGKDVELRCDPISGHTALYWYRQSLGQGLEFLIYFQGNSAPDKSGLPSDRFSAERTGGSVSTLTIQRTQQEDSAVYLCASSLRGVEQFFGPGTRLTVL.

CDR3 sequence reads: CASSLGLVNEQFF. The CDR3 coding sequence is TGTGCCAGCAGCTTGGGACTTGTGAATGAGCAGTTCTTC. The chain uses TRBV7-3 and TRBJ2-1; possible D gene TRBD2, 6 bases. The CDR3 spans 13 residues. Germline-derived CDR1 and CDR2 are SGHTA and FQGTGA. Trimming stripped 3 bases from V and 7 bases from J, with 10 bases between.